The next 20 T cell receptor beta chains were all read from a single sample in a study of T cell responses to AZD1222 COVID-19 vaccine. Assay used: immunoSEQ multiplex PCR; TCRdb lists only in-frame clones, some missing. Here the sample spans approximately 110,000 clones, approximately 85% being singletons. The material was peripheral blood, obtained 28 days after the second AZD1222 dose. The origin of the receptors is an adult who received the AZD1222 COVID-19 vaccine.

J is TRBJ1-2 and V is TRBV14, with 7 bases aligning to TRBD1. With V trimmed by 1 base and J by 8 bases, 7 bases remained unmatched. The CDR3 is made up of 14 amino acids. Looked up from germline, CDR1 is SGHDN and CDR2 is FVKESK. CDR3 residues: CASSQAGQFHGYTF. The CDR3 DNA reads TGTGCCAGCAGCCAAGCGGGACAGTTCCACGGCTACACCTTC.

J is TRBJ1-2 and V is TRBV29-1; D uncertain. Germline values: CDR1 SQVTM, CDR2 ANQGSEA. Between the trimmed V and J ends, which lost 5 bases and 4 bases, there was a span of 11 bases. The CDR3 extends over 12 amino acids. The CDR3 loop reads CSVSVPGYGYTF. DNA of the CDR3: TGCAGCGTTTCAGTTCCGGGCTATGGCTACACCTTC.

The chain combines TRBV13 with TRBJ2-3, with D possibly being TRBD1 (5 bases). The CDR3 consists of 12 residues. CDR1 and CDR2 (germline): PRHDT, FYEKMQ (reference sequence). The V end lost 9 bases, the J end lost 4 bases, and 11 bases lay between the germline ends. CDR3 nucleotide sequence: TGTGCCAGTAGTAGGGGCGCAGATACGCAGTATTTT. It specifies CASSRGADTQYF.

The chain has TRBV4-1 and TRBJ1-1; no firm D call. Germline V gene data show CDR1 as MGHRA and CDR2 as YSYEKL. This CDR3 is built from 13 residues. V gave up 0 bases and J gave up 7 bases, with 9 bases separating them. DNA of the CDR3: TGCGCCAGCAGCCAAGAAGGTGGAGGTGAAGCTTTCTTT. Residues: CASSQEGGGEAFF.

The genes are TRBV10-3 and TRBJ2-7; 10 nucleotides align to TRBD1. The germline gives CDR1 ENHRY, CDR2 SYGVKD. V gave up 7 bases and J gave up 3 bases; unmatched junction bases: 12. The CDR3 is 16 amino acids. The CDR3 protein is CAIKNQPGQGFYEQYF. CDR3 DNA: TGTGCCATCAAAAATCAGCCGGGACAGGGGTTCTACGAGCAGTACTTC.

The chain carries TRBV18 and TRBJ2-5; TRBD1 is a possible D gene (5 bases). Germline CDR1 KGHSH, CDR2 LQKENI. V was trimmed by 5 bases and J by 1 base, leaving 11 bases between them. The CDR3 length is 14 residues. The CDR3 reads CASSITGTQETQYF. The CDR3 bases are TGTGCCAGCTCAATTACAGGTACCCAAGAGACCCAGTACTTC.

The rearrangement joins TRBV28 to TRBJ1-5; D gene unclear. This CDR3 region has 15 residues. From germline, CDR1 is MDHEN and CDR2 SYDVKM. Trimming removed 6 bases at V and 2 bases at J, with 14 bases between. The CDR3 nucleotides are TGTGCCAGCAGCCCCCCGGAGAGTGGCAATCAGCCCCAGCATTTT. Protein sequence: CASSPPESGNQPQHF.

V gene TRBV10-1 combines with J gene TRBJ1-1; 7 nucleotides align to TRBD1. The ends lost 4 bases at V and 4 bases at J; junction bases unmatched: 6. Germline V gives CDR1 WNHNN, CDR2 SYGVQD (reference sequence). This CDR3 is 14 amino acids long. CDR3 DNA sequence: TGCGCCAGCAGTGGTCCAGGGGGAGGCACTGAAGCTTTCTTT. It yields the protein CASSGPGGGTEAFF.

As DNA, the CDR3 is TGTGCCAGCAGCCTCACGCAAGGGACAGTGAACACTGAAGCTTTCTTT. Amino acids: CASSLTQGTVNTEAFF. The chain couples TRBV3-1 (or the pseudogene TRBV3-2) to TRBJ1-1; the match to TRBD1 covers 7 bases. V shed 4 bases and J 0 bases; nucleotides not matched to a gene: 8. The CDR3 contains 16 residues. CDR1 and CDR2 from the germline V gene are LGHDT and YNNKEL (reference sequence).

The chain is built from TRBV20-1 and TRBJ1-2; D is perhaps TRBD1 (6 bases). The CDR3 consists of 13 residues. Germline V gene lookup returns CDR1 DFQATT and CDR2 SNEGSKA (reference sequence). V was pared by 6 bases and J by 7 bases, with 18 bases between. The CDR3 nucleotides are TGCAGTGCGAGTGATGACAGGAGGGGTGGCTACACCTTC. Its translation: CSASDDRRGGYTF.

This clone appeared once. This chain links TRBV6-5 with TRBJ2-3; the match to TRBD2 covers 7 bases. V lost 10 bases to trimming and J lost 5 bases; unmatched junction nucleotides: 12. This CDR3 region has 14 residues. Germline CDR1 is MNHEY and CDR2 is SVGAGI. CDR3 protein: CATQPRGSQDTQYF. The CDR3 DNA is TGTGCCACACAACCGCGGGGGAGCCAAGATACGCAGTATTTT.

This clone appeared a few times. This chain connects TRBV18 to TRBJ1-2, with D possibly matching TRBD1 (6 bases). CDR3 size: 16 residues. Germline V gene lookup returns CDR1 KGHSH and CDR2 LQKENI. The germline V and J ends were trimmed by 2 bases and 8 bases, with 21 bases remaining between them. CDR3: CASSPTTGARGEGYTF. The CDR3 DNA is TGTGCCAGCTCACCAACGACCGGCGCCAGGGGTGAGGGCTACACCTTC.

The V gene is TRBV3-1 (or the pseudogene TRBV3-2), the J gene TRBJ1-6; D is ambiguous. This CDR3 is 13 amino acids long. Germline assignment: CDR1 LGHDT and CDR2 YNNKEL (reference sequence). The V and J ends lost 2 bases and 7 bases respectively, with 6 bases between them. CDR3 nucleotide sequence: TGTGCCAGCAGCCAAAGAGGGAATTCACCCCTCCACTTT. This encodes CASSQRGNSPLHF.

The genes are TRBV11-2 and TRBJ2-5; the match to TRBD1 covers 8 bases. The germline gives CDR1 SGHAT, CDR2 FQNNGV. CDR3 length equals 16 residues. V dropped 6 bases and J dropped 5; count of bases not matched to a gene: 14. The DNA of the CDR3 is TGTGCCAGCAGTTTAACCTTGACAGGGGTACTGGAGACCCAGTACTTC. It yields the protein CASSLTLTGVLETQYF.

CDR3 in amino acids: CASSLGIGVGTDTQYF. Written as DNA, the CDR3 is TGTGCCAGCAGCTTAGGGATCGGAGTGGGCACAGATACGCAGTATTTT. The chain recombines TRBV7-9 with TRBJ2-3, with D unresolved. The CDR3 extends over 16 amino acids. Germline CDR1 reads SEHNR; CDR2 reads FQNEAQ (reference sequence). Trimming cost V 1 base and J 1 base, with 12 bases left between them.

The chain couples TRBV11-2 to TRBJ1-1; 9 nucleotides match TRBD1. Trimming took 0 bases from V and 3 from J; bases not matched to a gene: 2. Germline V gives CDR1 SGHAT, CDR2 FQNNGV. The CDR3 has 15 residues. This CDR3 is CASSLDGTGYTEAFF. Here the CDR3 DNA reads TGTGCCAGCAGCTTAGACGGGACAGGGTACACTGAAGCTTTCTTT.

The chain is built from TRBV19 and TRBJ1-5, with a weak D call TRBD1 (5 bases). From germline, CDR1 is LNHDA and CDR2 SQIVND (reference sequence). V was cut by 1 base and J by 3 bases, with 22 bases left in between. The CDR3 is 19 amino acids. DNA of the CDR3: TGTGCCAGTAGTATAGTTGGGGCGGTTCAGCAGGGACTCAATCAGCCCCAGCATTTT. Its translation: CASSIVGAVQQGLNQPQHF.

V is TRBV5-6 and J is TRBJ2-4, with 7 bases aligning to TRBD1. This CDR3 contains 17 residues. CDR1 is SGHDT and CDR2 is YYEEEE in the germline V gene. The trim removed 0 bases at V and 0 bases at J, leaving 6 bases unmatched. Here the CDR3 DNA reads TGTGCCAGCAGCTTGGGGGGACAGAGTTTAGCCAAAAACATTCAGTACTTC. Its translation: CASSLGGQSLAKNIQYF.

The V call is TRBV19, the J call TRBJ2-6; D is perhaps TRBD1 (5 bases). Germline loops: CDR1 LNHDA, CDR2 SQIVND (reference sequence). Trimming stripped 6 bases from V and 0 bases from J, with 21 bases between. This CDR3 has 19 residues. The DNA for the CDR3 is TGTGCCAGTAGCCCCCCCCTGGGGCAGGGTCCCTCTGGGGCCAACGTCCTGACTTTC. This gives the protein CASSPPLGQGPSGANVLTF.

V and J are TRBV7-9 and TRBJ2-7, with unresolved D. The ends were cut back, 4 bases at V and 2 bases at J, with 9 bases in the middle. Germline V lookup: CDR1 SEHNR, CDR2 FQNEAQ (reference sequence). The CDR3 covers 13 residues. The CDR3 here is CASSSGSPYEQYF. The CDR3 DNA follows: TGTGCCAGCAGCTCCGGGTCACCCTACGAGCAGTACTTC.